The 12 T cell receptor beta chains below all came from one sample that was sequenced in a study of T-cell memory formation after mild COVID-19. TCRdb independently ran MiXCR on the 5' RACE reads; one entry per CDR3 protein. The sample consists of more than 300,000 distinct CDR3 sequences, 20% to 25% of them appearing once. Sequenced input: PBMCs or a T cell subset sorted from them (not recorded which). The receptors come from a man aged 18 to 29 who had mild COVID-19 (a few samples of this study predate the infection). Cell type and time point are not known.

The chain uses TRBV29-1 and TRBJ2-7; the D call may be TRBD1 or TRBD2 (6 bases each). CDR1 and CDR2 (germline): SQVTM, ANQGSEA. Trimming shortened V by 1 base and J by 5 bases, and 12 bases separated the two germline ends. The CDR3 runs 13 residues. This CDR3 reads CSVEARGGNEQYF. DNA of the CDR3: TGCAGCGTTGAAGCCCGAGGGGGGAACGAGCAGTACTTC.

This clonotype occurred a few times. The J gene is TRBJ1-2, the V gene TRBV7-2; possibly TRBD1 for D (6 bases). Trimming took 0 bases from V and 4 from J, leaving 12 bases between them. The CDR3 has 15 residues. CDR1 and CDR2 (germline): SGHTA, FQGNSA. The CDR3 DNA is TGTGCCAGCAGCTTAGCGGGGGCAGCCCCCTATGGCTACACCTTC. It is translated as CASSLAGAAPYGYTF.

This clonotype appeared a few times. As DNA, the CDR3 is TGTGCCAGCAGTACAGGGGGCAAAAACATTCAGTACTTC. Protein: CASSTGGKNIQYF. The chain joins TRBV7-3 to TRBJ2-4; 8 bases fit TRBD1. Looked up from germline, CDR1 is SGHTA and CDR2 is FQGTGA. This CDR3 comprises 13 residues. The ends lost 6 bases at V and 3 bases at J; junction bases unmatched: 1.

This chain uses TRBV9 with TRBJ2-7; D is tentatively TRBD1 or TRBD2 (6 bases each). Trimming removed 0 bases from V and 2 bases from J, with 9 bases in between. The CDR3 runs to 14 residues. Germline loops: CDR1 SGDLS, CDR2 YYNGEE. CDR3 amino acids: CASSVGGAAYEQYF. The CDR3, as DNA: TGTGCCAGCAGCGTAGGGGGGGCCGCCTACGAGCAGTACTTC.

The rearrangement links TRBV5-1 to TRBJ2-1; D call uncertain. CDR1 and CDR2 from the germline V gene are SGHRS and YFSETQ. Trimming cost V 7 bases and J 6 bases, with 20 bases left between them. The CDR3 extends over 15 amino acids. CDR3 in DNA: TGCGCCAGCGGGTTCTCGGACGCCCCGGGCAATGAGCAGTTCTTC. It encodes CASGFSDAPGNEQFF.

The V and J genes are TRBV20-1 and TRBJ1-5; the D is unclear. The length of the CDR3 is 16 residues. Trimming left V 6 bases short and J 7 bases short, with 25 bases between. Germline assignment: CDR1 DFQATT and CDR2 SNEGSKA (reference sequence). CDR3 bases: TGCAGTGCCTGTCCCCCCGCAGGCAGGACGGGACAGCCCCAGCATTTT. It specifies CSACPPAGRTGQPQHF.

This clonotype was recorded many times. J is TRBJ2-5 and V is TRBV5-1; 11 bases are a match to TRBD1. The germline V gene encodes CDR1 SGHRS and CDR2 YFSETQ. The CDR3 is 15 residues long. V was pared by 4 bases and J by 4 bases, with 6 bases of the junction left unmatched. In DNA, the CDR3 is TGCGCCAGCAGCGGCGGACAGGGGGCATTAGAGACCCAGTACTTC. Its translation: CASSGGQGALETQYF. Filled out from reference TRBV5-1 and TRBJ2-5, the complete variable domain reads KAGVTQTPRYLIKTRGQQVTLSCSPISGHRSVSWYQQTPGQGLQFLFEYFSETQRNKGNFPGRFSGRQFSNSRSEMNVSTLELGDSALYLCASSGGQGALETQYFGPGTRLLVL.

This rearrangement joins TRBV5-1 to TRBJ2-7; 10 bases map to TRBD2. The germline V gene has CDR1 SGHRS and CDR2 YFSETQ. This CDR3 region has 15 residues. With 0 bases clipped from V and 3 bases from J, the junction kept 3 bases outside the gene matches. CDR3 sequence reads: CASSLGSSGGYEQYV. Written as DNA, the CDR3 is TGCGCCAGCAGCTTGGGATCTAGCGGGGGCTACGAGCAGTACGTC.

The rearrangement uses TRBV5-1 and TRBJ2-2; D is possibly TRBD2 (6 bases). This CDR3 is built from 14 residues. Germline CDR1 SGHRS, CDR2 YFSETQ. V gave up 0 bases and J gave up 6 bases, with 9 bases separating them. The CDR3 DNA reads as TGCGCCAGCAGCTTGGGGAGCGGGCCCGGGGAGCTGTTTTTT. Its protein product is CASSLGSGPGELFF.

This clonotype was recorded many times. The chain has TRBV5-1 and TRBJ2-1; no reliable D call. The V gene lost 0 bases and the J gene lost 5 bases, with 6 bases spanning the gap. The CDR3 length is 13 residues. Germline V gene sequence: CDR1 SGHRS, CDR2 YFSETQ. The CDR3 DNA follows: TGCGCCAGCAGCTTGGACCCGAACAATGAGCAGTTCTTC. This translates into CASSLDPNNEQFF.

This clonotype has a count of ten or more. An end of the junction does not agree with germline; a read error may underlie this. This chain links TRBV7-8 with TRBJ2-5; D is unresolved. The CDR3 runs 11 residues. Germline lookup yields CDR1 SGHVS and CDR2 FQNEAQ. Written as DNA, the CDR3 is TGTGCCAGCAGCTTAGAAGAGGCCCAGTACTTC. Encoded protein: CASSLEEAQYF.

The genes are TRBV5-1 and TRBJ2-5; D tentatively reads TRBD1 or TRBD2 (5 bases each). Trimming left V 4 bases short and J 3 bases short, with 22 bases between. Germline V gene data show CDR1 as SGHRS and CDR2 as YFSETQ. CDR3 size: 17 residues. The CDR3 spells CASSPGPFGTEKETQYF. The CDR3 nucleotides read TGCGCCAGCAGCCCGGGTCCGTTCGGGACGGAAAAAGAGACCCAGTACTTC.